Presented here are 10 T cell receptor beta chains from one specimen sequenced in a study of blood T cell repertoires in COVID-19. TCRdb keeps only in-frame clones here, not all; method: immunoSEQ multiplex PCR. Of roughly 70,000 clones listed, around 90% are singletons. The source material was peripheral blood. The receptors come from a woman at least 80 years old with active COVID-19.

The chain recombines TRBV19 with TRBJ2-3; 10 positions agree with TRBD2. The germline gives CDR1 LNHDA, CDR2 SQIVND (reference sequence). V lost 8 bases to trimming and J lost 3 bases; unmatched junction nucleotides: 5. The CDR3 sequence is 14 residues long. CDR3 in amino acids: CASGASGRTDTQYF. CDR3 nucleotides: TGTGCCAGTGGGGCTAGCGGGAGAACAGATACGCAGTATTTT.

V and J are TRBV19 and TRBJ2-1; no firm D call. The V end lost 3 bases, the J end lost 0 bases, and 9 bases lay between the germline ends. The CDR3 runs to 15 residues. Germline assignment: CDR1 LNHDA and CDR2 SQIVND (reference sequence). CDR3 region: CASSITHYSYNEQFF. CDR3 in DNA: TGTGCCAGTAGTATTACTCATTACTCCTACAATGAGCAGTTCTTC.

The chain employs TRBV9 and TRBJ2-4; D unclear. The CDR3 is 13 residues long. Looked up from germline, CDR1 is SGDLS and CDR2 is YYNGEE. V lost 4 bases to trimming and J lost 0 bases, with 5 bases between them. The CDR3 sequence is CASSPGAKNIQYF. As DNA, the CDR3 is TGTGCCAGCAGCCCCGGAGCCAAAAACATTCAGTACTTC.

J is TRBJ1-2 and V is TRBV18; the D is unclear. The germline V gene has CDR1 KGHSH and CDR2 LQKENI. The CDR3 totals 15 residues. Trimming pared 3 bases from V and 6 bases from J, leaving 17 bases between. In DNA, the CDR3 is TGTGCCAGCTCACCCACTGGGAACGGGGTTAATGGCTACACCTTC. Protein product: CASSPTGNGVNGYTF.

The chain couples TRBV18 to TRBJ1-2; D may be TRBD1 (6 bases). Germline loops: CDR1 KGHSH, CDR2 LQKENI. This CDR3 is built from 14 residues. Trimming cost V 2 bases and J 4 bases, with 11 bases left between them. Here the CDR3 reads CASSPVTGPYGYTF. The CDR3 coding sequence is TGTGCCAGCTCACCAGTGACAGGCCCCTATGGCTACACCTTC.

The rearrangement uses TRBV2 and TRBJ2-5; 9 nucleotides align to TRBD2. V gave up 9 bases and J gave up 3 bases; unmatched junction bases: 2. Germline CDR1 and CDR2: SNHLY and FYNNEI. The CDR3 loop spans 12 amino acids. For the CDR3, the DNA is TGTGCCAGGACTAGCGGAAAAGAGACCCAGTACTTC. As protein: CARTSGKETQYF.

The gene calls are TRBV3-1 (or the pseudogene TRBV3-2) and TRBJ1-4; D is perhaps TRBD1 (5 bases). This CDR3 contains 15 residues. V was trimmed by 4 bases and J by 5 bases, leaving 14 bases between them. Germline V gene data show CDR1 as LGHDT and CDR2 as YNNKEL (reference sequence). The CDR3 bases are TGTGCCAGCAGCCCCTCGACAGCCCAGAATGAAAAACTGTTTTTT. Its translation is CASSPSTAQNEKLFF.

The rearrangement links TRBV7-7 to TRBJ2-5, with 12 bases identical to TRBD2. Unmatched junction bases numbered 6, after V lost 5 bases and J lost 5 bases. CDR1 SSHAT and CDR2 FNYEAQ come from the germline V gene (reference sequence). The CDR3 sequence is 15 residues long. The CDR3 loop is CASSVSSGRGETQYF. CDR3 DNA: TGTGCCAGCAGCGTATCTAGCGGGAGGGGGGAGACCCAGTACTTC.

The V call is TRBV7-2, the J call TRBJ2-3, with 7 bases identical to TRBD2. Germline V gives CDR1 SGHTA, CDR2 FQGNSA. V was pared by 4 bases and J by 0 bases, with 4 bases of the junction left unmatched. This CDR3 spans 15 amino acids. The CDR3 DNA sequence: TGTGCCAGCAGCTCCGGGGGGACTAGCACAGATACGCAGTATTTT. Its translation is CASSSGGTSTDTQYF. Variable domain in full (rest from reference TRBV7-2 and TRBJ2-3): GAGVSQSPSNKVTEKGKDVELRCDPISGHTALYWYRQSLGQGLEFLIYFQGNSAPDKSGLPSDRFSAERTGGSVSTLTIQRTQQEDSAVYLCASSSGGTSTDTQYFGPGTRLTVL.

The J gene is TRBJ2-4, the V gene TRBV28; tentatively, D is TRBD1 (5 bases). CDR1 is MDHEN, CDR2 SYDVKM, per germline. CDR3 length: 14 amino acids. V lost 3 bases, J lost 9 bases, and 15 bases lay in between. DNA for the CDR3: TGTGCCAGCAGTTTGGGGCAAGTAACGGGCATTCAGTACTTC. Amino acid sequence: CASSLGQVTGIQYF.